This TCR beta chain was obtained from a study of identical twins (dated by TCRdb to about 2016). As for the study more broadly: The study deep-sequenced TCR alpha and beta repertoires from monozygotic twins, unrelated adults of various ages and cord blood to test whether fetal clonotypes persist. To rule out contamination, replicate twin experiments were performed at different times with different library preparation protocols. What the work shows at the level of the full study, not this receptor alone: A weaker excess of twin sharing was found in beta out-of-frame sequences because the signal-to-noise ratio was lowered by fewer shared sequences. Abundant cord blood beta clonotypes carried fewer insertions; young adult naive repertoires showed a weaker similar trend, while memory repertoires showed none. Out-of-frame TCR alpha sharing in monozygotic twins was systematically underestimated by recombination models, whereas sharing between unrelated individuals was in agreement with the recombination models. Because the same donors could not be followed over many years, conclusions were based on cross-sectional statistical analysis. Compared with coincidental sharing between unrelated individuals, an excess of low generation-probability sequences was observed among out-of-frame TCR alpha sequences shared between twins. Zero-insertion analyses could be partly confounded by invariant T cells such as MAIT and iNKT, although diverse VJ usage argued against such confounding for most clonotypes.

Library preparation employed 5' RACE. Sequencing was performed on an Illumina HiSeq 2000. A universal primer binding site was added through template switching, and the final cDNA carried a unique molecular identifier so that TCR cDNA molecules could be counted accurately. Specific primers in the conserved constant-segment region were used to synthesize first-strand cDNA for the TCR alpha and beta chains. To control for contamination, every cDNA library carried two barcodes: a SMART-Mk sample barcode plus Illumina barcodes. TruSeq adapter sequences, together with Illumina sample barcodes, were added in two successive PCR steps. TCR alpha and beta cDNA libraries were sequenced on the Illumina HiSeq platform with custom primers. The authors processed their data as follows. Raw reads were processed with MiGEC to extract unique molecular identifiers, and MiXCR was used to determine CDR3 positions. Recombination models were inferred per individual with the repgenHMM and IGoR tools using an EM algorithm. The tcR package in R was used for shared clonotype analysis, with sharing normalized by the product of cloneset sizes. To study raw recombination free of thymic and clonal selection effects, out-of-frame nonproductive sequences were analyzed. In TCRdb, the public reads were trimmed at Q25 with fastp and aligned with MiXCR, with productive beta chains retained. Every distinct CDR3 protein forms one entry, paired with its most common genes and DNA. For this entry, the V and J calls and clone size follow TCRdb and not the study's own pipeline. The sample table records 1.5 million to 2 million distinct CDR3 sequences; around 29% of these occur just once. The ten top clones hold under 0.35% of the sample.

The CDR3 covers 11 residues, taking in both the cysteine and the phenylalanine. The kept DNA is CDR3 alone, 33 bases in frame from the first base. CDR1 and CDR2 (LGHDT, YNNKEL) derive from the germline V gene (reference sequence). Deletion took 0 bases off V and 6 bases off J, with a span of 3 bases between the germline ends. This clonotype turned up a few times. The specificity of this receptor is unknown. Base qualities are not recorded, but no much larger clone differs from it by a single base. Only healthy Caucasian donors were included. Input material: cord blood. The chain uses TRBV3-1 and TRBJ2-7, with the D gene too uncertain to name. This sequence was found in a newborn girl in good health. The nucleotide sequence reads TGTGCCAGCAGCCAAGATTTCGAGCAGTACTTC. The resulting protein is CASSQDFEQYF.